The source of this T cell receptor beta chain is a study of shared clonotypes between healthy human individuals. Repertoires were generated with immunoSEQ multiplex PCR, while TCRdb's copy carries only in-frame clones and drops some. The sample has fewer than 600,000 clones; 75% to 80% are singletons. Overall study results and limits: The donor pool, a small one, limited the genetic and exposure-history diversity represented.

Some 100 million PBMCs per unsorted sample were used for genomic DNA. Trimming shortened V by 4 bases and J by 3 bases, and 16 bases separated the two germline ends. CDR3 length equals 16 residues. Germline loops: CDR1 SGHDT, CDR2 YYEEEE. This clone was seen at least ten times. Its antigen is unknown. V usage is TRBV5-6 and J usage is TRBJ2-2; a weak D match, TRBD1 (5 bases). This clonotype was sampled from a woman in her thirties or forties in good health. Some clones in this sample may be carry-over from other donors' samples. Sequences were obtained from PBMCs. CDR3 in amino acids: CASSRLTARDTGELFF. The CDR3 DNA sequence: TGTGCCAGCAGCCGCCTAACAGCCAGGGACACCGGGGAGCTGTTTTTT.